This T cell receptor beta chain was sequenced in a study of T-cell memory formation after mild COVID-19. This clonotype was found a few times. MiXCR was run by TCRdb on the 5' RACE reads, yielding one entry per CDR3 protein. The data contain under 650,000 distinct CDR3 sequences, more than 15% of them seen just once; the ten biggest clones take up about 12%. In germline, CDR1 is KGHSH, CDR2 LQKENI. This CDR3 region has 15 residues. With 2 bases removed from V and 5 bases from J, the gap between germline ends came to 15 bases. This TCR came from an adult woman who had mild COVID-19 (a few samples of this study predate the infection). Cell type and time point are not known. Material for sequencing was PBMCs or a T cell subset sorted from them (not recorded which). This chain joins TRBV18 and TRBJ2-5; no firm D call. In nucleotides, the CDR3 is TGTGCCAGCTCACCAAGTAGGTCACCTCTGGAGACCCAGTACTTC. Amino acids: CASSPSRSPLETQYF.